One and the same sample provided the 20 T cell receptor beta chains below, sequenced in a study of blood T cell repertoires in COVID-19. Assay: immunoSEQ multiplex PCR; the TCRdb copy retains only in-frame clones and omits some. Of around 180,000 clones in the sample, about 81% were seen once. Material for sequencing was peripheral blood. All receptors come from a woman of 80 years or more with COVID-19, enrolled during active disease.

Turning to this clone: Other DNA sequences of this sample code for an identical CDR3. The chain recombines TRBV7-8 with TRBJ2-7; D ambiguous. V lost 2 bases and J lost 0, with 5 bases in between. Germline CDR1 SGHVS, CDR2 FQNEAQ. This CDR3 spans 13 amino acids. The chain's CDR3 is CASSLPGSYEQYF. CDR3 sequence (DNA): TGTGCCAGCAGCTTACCGGGCTCCTACGAGCAGTACTTC.

This chain joins TRBV4-2 and TRBJ1-5; tentatively, D is TRBD1 (5 bases). The germline V gene encodes CDR1 LGHNA and CDR2 YNFKEQ. The CDR3 runs to 17 residues. V was shortened by 0 bases and J by 2 bases, with 14 bases between the two germline ends. In DNA form, the CDR3 reads TGTGCCAGCAGCCAAGAGGTATTCAGGGCTGGCAATCAGCCCCAGCATTTT. This sequence encodes CASSQEVFRAGNQPQHF.

The count of this clone is one. The gene calls are TRBV5-1 and TRBJ1-5; weak D call: TRBD1 (5 bases). With 4 bases removed from V and 5 bases from J, the gap between germline ends came to 13 bases. This CDR3 has 14 amino acids. Germline V gene data show CDR1 as SGHRS and CDR2 as YFSETQ. For the CDR3, the DNA is TGCGCCAGCAGCCCAGACAGACCCGATCAGCCCCAGCATTTT. Protein sequence: CASSPDRPDQPQHF. Drawing the rest from reference TRBV5-1 and TRBJ1-5, the complete variable domain is KAGVTQTPRYLIKTRGQQVTLSCSPISGHRSVSWYQQTPGQGLQFLFEYFSETQRNKGNFPGRFSGRQFSNSRSEMNVSTLELGDSALYLCASSPDRPDQPQHFGDGTRLSIL.

This chain uses TRBV6-5 with TRBJ1-2; a weak D match, TRBD1 (5 bases). The CDR3 is made up of 14 amino acids. Per germline, CDR1 MNHEY and CDR2 SVGAGI. The ends were cut back, 6 bases at V and 6 bases at J, with 17 bases in the middle. The CDR3 region is CASRPPGWGDGYTF. The CDR3 nucleotides are TGTGCCAGCAGACCGCCGGGCTGGGGGGATGGCTACACCTTC.

The chain has TRBV4-1 and TRBJ1-1; 11 positions match TRBD1. The germline V gene encodes CDR1 MGHRA and CDR2 YSYEKL. Trimming took 5 bases from V and 5 from J; bases not matched to a gene: 10. CDR3 size: 16 residues. The CDR3 sequence is CASSTRDRGTGTEAFF. The CDR3 DNA follows: TGCGCCAGCAGCACACGGGACAGGGGGACGGGTACTGAAGCTTTCTTT.

This chain uses TRBV6-5 with TRBJ1-2; D possibly corresponds to TRBD1 (6 bases). CDR3 length: 14 amino acids. CDR1 and CDR2 (germline): MNHEY, SVGAGI. Trimming shortened V by 6 bases and J by 8 bases, and 19 bases separated the two germline ends. CDR3 protein: CASRKIQGYGGYTF. The CDR3 coding sequence is TGTGCCAGCAGGAAAATACAGGGATATGGGGGCTACACCTTC.

This clone was seen a single time. The CDR3 DNA sequence: TGCGCCAGCAGCTTGGACAGGGAGTATTCACCCCTCCACTTT. Translated, it gives CASSLDREYSPLHF. This chain uses TRBV5-1 with TRBJ1-6; a possible D gene is TRBD1 (6 bases). The CDR3 is 14 residues long. V was trimmed by 0 bases and J by 8 bases, leaving 9 bases between them. Germline lookup yields CDR1 SGHRS and CDR2 YFSETQ.

CDR3 sequence reads: CASSRAGEGQFF. In DNA, the CDR3 is TGCGCCAGCAGCAGAGCAGGGGAGGGGCAGTTCTTC. V and J are TRBV5-1 and TRBJ2-1; weak D call: TRBD2 (7 bases). V was pared by 4 bases and J by 12 bases, with 14 bases between. In germline, CDR1 is SGHRS, CDR2 YFSETQ. This CDR3 has 12 amino acids.

V gene TRBV28 combines with J gene TRBJ2-1, with 11 bases that match TRBD2. The V and J ends lost 6 bases and 0 bases, in that order; junction bases with no gene match: 4. This CDR3 region has 16 residues. Germline assignment: CDR1 MDHEN and CDR2 SYDVKM. The CDR3 nucleotides are TGTGCCAGCAGAATCGGACTAGCGGGCTCCTACAATGAGCAGTTCTTC. Protein: CASRIGLAGSYNEQFF.

This clone was counted only a few times. This sequence joins TRBV10-3 and TRBJ1-2, with 9 bases identical to TRBD1. The CDR3 is 14 residues long. Germline loops: CDR1 ENHRY, CDR2 SYGVKD. The V segment lost 10 bases and the J segment 2 bases; nucleotides outside the gene matches: 8. The CDR3 DNA follows: TGTGCCACTTCACCGGGACAGGGAAACTATGGCTACACCTTC. It yields the protein CATSPGQGNYGYTF.

This clone has a single count. The V gene is TRBV12-3 or TRBV12-4, the J gene TRBJ2-7; no firm D call. The CDR3 extends over 12 amino acids. Trimming pared 6 bases from V and 3 bases from J, leaving 9 bases between. This CDR3 is CASSSDIYEQYF. In DNA, the CDR3 is TGTGCCAGCAGCTCTGACATCTACGAGCAGTACTTC.

The chain links TRBV2 to TRBJ2-5; TRBD1 might be the D (5 bases). There are 14 residues in the CDR3. From germline, CDR1 is SNHLY and CDR2 FYNNEI. Between the trimmed V and J ends, which lost 3 bases and 1 base, there was a span of 9 bases. CDR3 amino acids: CASSDYQGQETQYF. Written as DNA, the CDR3 is TGTGCCAGCAGTGACTACCAGGGCCAAGAGACCCAGTACTTC.

The rearrangement uses TRBV5-1 and TRBJ2-1, with 8 nucleotides matching TRBD1. This CDR3 has 15 amino acids. Germline V gene sequence: CDR1 SGHRS, CDR2 YFSETQ. With 4 bases clipped from V and 7 bases from J, the junction kept 10 bases outside the gene matches. The CDR3 DNA is TGCGCCAGCAGCCCAGGACAGGGTAGGGGTAATGAGCAGTTCTTC. Amino acid sequence: CASSPGQGRGNEQFF.

The sample holds a few counts of this clone. The chain has TRBV24-1 and TRBJ2-5; 7 nucleotides align to TRBD2. This CDR3 spans 15 amino acids. After removal of 5 bases from V and 1 base from J, the junction contained 6 bases not matched to a gene. Germline values: CDR1 KGHDR, CDR2 SFDVKD. The CDR3 DNA sequence: TGTGCCACCAGTGGGGCAGCGGGGCGCCAAGAGACCCAGTACTTC. Translated: CATSGAAGRQETQYF.

The V gene is TRBV28, the J gene TRBJ1-2; TRBD1 is a possible D gene (5 bases). This CDR3 has 14 residues. Germline values: CDR1 MDHEN, CDR2 SYDVKM. The ends were cut back, 10 bases at V and 0 bases at J, with 15 bases in the middle. The CDR3 loop reads CATPSGGANYGYTF. The CDR3 DNA reads as TGTGCCACCCCGAGTGGGGGGGCTAACTATGGCTACACCTTC.

The chain recombines TRBV6-2 or TRBV6-3 with TRBJ2-7; TRBD2 agrees at 11 bases. CDR1 and CDR2 (germline): MNHEY, SVGEGT. Germline trimming cut 2 bases from V and 6 bases from J; bases unmatched to any gene: 6. The CDR3 runs 15 residues. The CDR3 spells CASSYLLAGAGEQYF. CDR3 bases: TGTGCCAGCAGTTACCTACTAGCGGGGGCGGGCGAGCAGTACTTC.

The V call is TRBV29-1, the J call TRBJ1-2; 7 bases line up with TRBD1. The V gene end was trimmed by 7 bases and the J gene end by 4 bases; junction bases not matched to a gene: 6. Per germline, CDR1 SQVTM and CDR2 ANQGSEA. The CDR3 covers 12 residues. This chain's CDR3 is CSARQGPYGYTF. CDR3 sequence (DNA): TGCAGCGCCCGACAGGGACCCTATGGCTACACCTTC.

There are a few counts of this clone. This chain uses TRBV5-6 with TRBJ2-1, with TRBD1 as a possible D gene (5 bases). CDR1 and CDR2 from the germline V gene are SGHDT and YYEEEE. The CDR3 runs to 14 residues. V was trimmed by 2 bases and J by 4 bases, leaving 10 bases between them. The CDR3 reads CASSLRGLYNEQFF. The CDR3 coding sequence is TGTGCCAGCAGCTTAAGGGGCTTATACAATGAGCAGTTCTTC.

J is TRBJ2-3 and V is TRBV13; the match to TRBD2 covers 7 bases. The germline V gene encodes CDR1 PRHDT and CDR2 FYEKMQ (reference sequence). V was clipped by 3 bases and J by 0 bases; unmatched bases: 3. This CDR3 has 15 amino acids. As DNA, the CDR3 is TGTGCCAGCAGCTTTTGGGGGGGGAGCACAGATACGCAGTATTTT. Protein sequence: CASSFWGGSTDTQYF.

The J gene is TRBJ2-3, the V gene TRBV20-1, with a weak D call TRBD2 (5 bases). The germline V and J ends were trimmed by 6 bases and 9 bases, with 13 bases remaining between them. CDR3 length: 11 amino acids. The germline gives CDR1 DFQATT, CDR2 SNEGSKA (reference sequence). CDR3 nucleotides: TGCAGTGCCGGGCCGGGAAACACGCAGTATTTT. Translated: CSAGPGNTQYF.